This TCR beta chain was sequenced for a study of blood T cell repertoires in COVID-19. Study-level background: Samples representing acute and convalescent COVID-19 were sourced from the United States, Italy and Spain. T cells, B-cell-depleted T cells, or PBMCs supplied cDNA or gDNA.

In the study's own analysis: Amplifying reference gene primers gave estimates of nucleated cell counts. Using immunoSEQ multiplex PCR, the repertoire was profiled, and TCRdb retains in-frame clones only, with some absent. The V and J calls and clone size were taken over from that table, and D and trimming were inferred from the DNA. The sample holds over 200,000 clones, 70% to 90% seen once. The CDR3 covers 14 residues. Germline values: CDR1 WNHNN, CDR2 SYGVQD (reference sequence). Trimming cost V 2 bases and J 4 bases, with 8 bases left between them. This clone was observed once. The chain is built from TRBV10-1 and TRBJ2-2; D is ambiguous. Source material: peripheral blood. The sequence came from a woman aged 40 to 50 with acute or convalescent COVID-19. DNA of the CDR3: TGCGCCAGCAGTGAGGGCGGCTTCACCGGGGAGCTGTTTTTT. Protein: CASSEGGFTGELFF.